These 2 T cell receptor beta chains came from one sample sequenced in a study of shared clonotypes between healthy human individuals. Clones were sequenced by immunoSEQ multiplex PCR, and TCRdb holds only the in-frame ones, with some missing. Of millions of clones listed, 90% to 95% are singletons. Sequencing was carried out using naive CD4+ T cells from PBMCs. The sample's subset: CD45RA+ positively selected. These receptors all come from a man aged 18-30 years in good health. Some clones in this sample may be carry-over from other donors' samples.

This clone was counted a single time. The chain employs TRBV29-1 and TRBJ2-7, with TRBD1 matching over 12 bases. Germline V lookup: CDR1 SQVTM, CDR2 ANQGSEA. The CDR3 runs 13 residues. V trimming: 6 bases; J trimming: 2 bases; junction bases outside the gene matches: 2. The CDR3 DNA follows: TGCAGCGTCCGGGACAGGGGGCCCTACGAGCAGTACTTC. Amino acid sequence: CSVRDRGPYEQYF.

Remarks on this clone: The junction shows a germline mismatch at one end, possibly a read error. The chain links TRBV5-6 to TRBJ2-5; TRBD1 aligns across 7 bases. The CDR3 is 14 residues long. The germline V gene encodes CDR1 SGHDT and CDR2 YYEEEE. This CDR3 reads CASSRGQPQESQYF. Written as DNA, the CDR3 is TGTGCCAGCAGCCGGGGACAGCCCCAGGAGAGCCAGTACTTC.